This T cell receptor beta chain was sequenced during a study of blood T cell repertoires in COVID-19. Only in-frame clones appear in the TCRdb table, and some are missing; sequencing was by immunoSEQ multiplex PCR. Of about 200,000 clones detected, around four fifths appear once; the ten largest clones hold 6% to 8%. V shed 8 bases and J shed 5 bases, with 15 bases lying between them. Germline V gene sequence: CDR1 MNHEY, CDR2 SVGAGI. The CDR3 spans 14 residues. The origin of this receptor is a human donor with acute or convalescent COVID-19. The donor label of this sample is uncertain. J is TRBJ2-2 and V is TRBV6-5; D might be TRBD1 (6 bases). Specimen: peripheral blood. The CDR3, as DNA: TGTGCCAGCCGATACGACAGGTTGACCGGGGAGCTGTTTTTT. Protein product: CASRYDRLTGELFF.